These 26 T cell receptor beta chains originate from one sample sequenced in a study of PD-1 blockade in classical Hodgkin lymphoma. Described time point: cycle 4 day 1 (C4D1), after 6 weeks of nivolumab. Every patient experienced relapse after autologous stem cell transplantation, and brentuximab vedotin exposure varied. Profiled with immunoSEQ multiplex PCR; TCRdb holds only in-frame clones, not every one. The sample lists roughly 100,000 clones, roughly 87% seen once, with around 19% in the top ten. Source: peripheral blood mononuclear cells (PBMCs), taken before the fourth cycle of nivolumab. The receptors shown here come from a human donor with classical Hodgkin lymphoma.

The chain links TRBV6-5 to TRBJ1-1; 10 bases agree with TRBD1. Germline CDR1 is MNHEY and CDR2 is SVGAGI. This CDR3 contains 15 residues. The V and J ends lost 2 bases and 3 bases, in that order; junction bases with no gene match: 3. CDR3 in DNA: TGTGCCAGCAGTTACCGGGACAGGGGCGACACTGAAGCTTTCTTT. Translated: CASSYRDRGDTEAFF.

This chain connects TRBV18 to TRBJ2-2; possible D gene TRBD1, 5 bases. Germline-derived CDR1 and CDR2 are KGHSH and LQKENI. The CDR3 covers 14 residues. Trimming took off 4 bases at V and 1 base at J, with 7 bases between the two ends. The CDR3 nucleotides read TGTGCCAGCTCACAGGACATGAACACCGGGGAGCTGTTTTTT. Encoded protein: CASSQDMNTGELFF.

The chain combines TRBV5-1 with TRBJ2-1, with D uncertain. Trimming left V 4 bases short and J 0 bases short, with 14 bases between. CDR1 is SGHRS, CDR2 YFSETQ, per germline. This CDR3 is built from 16 residues. CDR3: CASSVPSVSSYNEQFF. DNA for the CDR3: TGCGCCAGCAGCGTTCCTTCGGTGAGCTCCTACAATGAGCAGTTCTTC. The full variable domain, rest sourced from reference TRBV5-1 and TRBJ2-1, is KAGVTQTPRYLIKTRGQQVTLSCSPISGHRSVSWYQQTPGQGLQFLFEYFSETQRNKGNFPGRFSGRQFSNSRSEMNVSTLELGDSALYLCASSVPSVSSYNEQFFGPGTRLTVL.

The rearrangement links TRBV19 to TRBJ2-7; 7 nucleotides align to TRBD2. This CDR3 has 16 amino acids. Germline V gives CDR1 LNHDA, CDR2 SQIVND (reference sequence). Trimming took 4 bases from V and 0 from J; bases not matched to a gene: 9. CDR3 amino acids: CASSRIAGHSSYEQYF. In DNA form, the CDR3 reads TGTGCCAGTAGTAGAATAGCGGGCCACAGCTCCTACGAGCAGTACTTC.

This clone appeared a single time. The rearrangement links TRBV28 to TRBJ2-5, with TRBD1 matching 8 bases. This CDR3 contains 15 residues. CDR1 MDHEN and CDR2 SYDVKM come from the germline V gene. Trimming at V came to 4 bases and at J to 5 bases, leaving 9 bases not matched to a gene. The CDR3 DNA reads as TGTGCCAGCAGTTCGAGGACAGGGCTTGTGGAGACCCAGTACTTC. Residues: CASSSRTGLVETQYF.

This chain uses TRBV6-5 with TRBJ1-3, with D tentatively TRBD1 (5 bases). V was shortened by 10 bases and J by 2 bases, with 9 bases between the two germline ends. Per the germline V gene, CDR1 is MNHEY and CDR2 is SVGAGI. CDR3 length: 12 amino acids. This chain's CDR3 is CATADTGNTIYF. The CDR3 bases are TGTGCCACGGCGGACACTGGAAACACCATATATTTT.

CDR3: CASSIEAGTSGIRSNEQFF. The CDR3 DNA sequence: TGTGCCAGTAGTATTGAGGCTGGGACTAGCGGGATAAGAAGCAATGAGCAGTTCTTC. This chain connects TRBV19 to TRBJ2-1, with TRBD2 identical over 13 bases. V lost 3 bases to trimming and J lost 6 bases; unmatched junction nucleotides: 14. The CDR3 loop spans 19 amino acids. CDR1 is LNHDA and CDR2 is SQIVND in the germline V gene (reference sequence).

The genes are TRBV7-2 and TRBJ2-7; D perhaps matches TRBD2 (6 bases). This CDR3 is 14 amino acids long. In germline, CDR1 is SGHTA, CDR2 FQGNSA. V shed 2 bases and J shed 4 bases, with 12 bases lying between them. The chain's CDR3 is CASSLSAGSYEQYF. In nucleotides, the CDR3 is TGTGCCAGCAGCTTATCTGCGGGGTCGTACGAGCAGTACTTC. The full variable domain, in which reference TRBV7-2 and TRBJ2-7 provide the parts outside the CDR3, is GAGVSQSPSNKVTEKGKDVELRCDPISGHTALYWYRQSLGQGLEFLIYFQGNSAPDKSGLPSDRFSAERTGGSVSTLTIQRTQQEDSAVYLCASSLSAGSYEQYFGPGTRLTVT.

V gene TRBV5-1 combines with J gene TRBJ2-7; 13 nucleotides agree with TRBD2. V dropped 3 bases and J dropped 3; count of bases not matched to a gene: 3. CDR3 size: 15 residues. Germline V gives CDR1 SGHRS, CDR2 YFSETQ. The CDR3 region is CASSSLAGGGYEQYF. The CDR3 nucleotides are TGCGCCAGCAGCTCACTAGCGGGAGGGGGCTACGAGCAGTACTTC.

The chain employs TRBV2 and TRBJ1-4; a possible D gene is TRBD1 (5 bases). Germline CDR1 is SNHLY and CDR2 is FYNNEI. This CDR3 spans 14 amino acids. V dropped 4 bases and J dropped 4 bases, with 10 bases sitting between them. Written as DNA, the CDR3 is TGTGCCAGCAGTGTGACAGCTTTTAATGAAAAACTGTTTTTT. Its protein is CASSVTAFNEKLFF.

This clone occurred a few times. The chain links TRBV11-3 to TRBJ1-1; D is undetermined. CDR3 length: 16 residues. Trimming cost V 0 bases and J 1 base, with 12 bases left between them. Germline lookup yields CDR1 SGHNT and CDR2 YENEEA. The DNA for the CDR3 is TGTGCCAGCAGCTTAGATGGCAGAGAAGGGAACACTGAAGCTTTCTTT. This gives the protein CASSLDGREGNTEAFF. Variable domain in full (rest from reference TRBV11-3 and TRBJ1-1): EAGVVQSPRYKIIEKKQPVAFWCNPISGHNTLYWYLQNLGQGPELLIRYENEEAVDDSQLPKDRFSAERLKGVDSTLKIQPAELGDSAVYLCASSLDGREGNTEAFFGQGTRLTVV.

This clone was seen more than once but under ten times. One end of the junction is discordant with germline, which a read error may explain. The chain carries TRBV7-9 and TRBJ2-7, with D perhaps matching TRBD2 (5 bases). CDR1 is SEHNR and CDR2 is FQNEAQ in the germline V gene (reference sequence). The CDR3 is made up of 13 amino acids. The CDR3: CASRLASGDEQYF. CDR3 bases: TGTGCCAGCAGATTAGCGTCTGGAGACGAGCAGTACTTC.

Written as DNA, the CDR3 is TGTGCCAGCAGGGAGGACTCACAGCTAGCTCAGTATTTT. Translated, it gives CASREDSQLAQYF. The chain joins TRBV2 to TRBJ2-3; D is perhaps TRBD2 (5 bases). The ends were cut back, 6 bases at V and 12 bases at J, with 19 bases in the middle. CDR3 length: 13 amino acids. From germline, CDR1 is SNHLY and CDR2 FYNNEI.

This rearrangement joins TRBV6-5 to TRBJ2-1, with 7 bases that match TRBD1. V lost 6 bases to trimming and J lost 12 bases; unmatched junction nucleotides: 11. The CDR3 is 13 amino acids. Germline CDR1 and CDR2: MNHEY and SVGAGI. CDR3 amino acids: CASSNDRAGVQFF. The CDR3 DNA reads TGTGCCAGCAGCAACGACAGGGCAGGTGTGCAGTTCTTC.

This clone was detected only a few times. The chain couples TRBV14 to TRBJ2-1; D might be TRBD1 (6 bases). This CDR3 is 15 amino acids long. Germline V gene sequence: CDR1 SGHDN, CDR2 FVKESK. V gave up 6 bases and J gave up 9 bases, with 21 bases separating them. CDR3 protein: CASRGLNRVGSEQFF. Here the CDR3 DNA reads TGTGCCAGCAGGGGTTTAAACAGGGTAGGGAGTGAGCAGTTCTTC.

This clone is a singleton in its sample. The rearrangement joins TRBV4-1 to TRBJ2-5; D not certain. The germline gives CDR1 MGHRA, CDR2 YSYEKL. There are 16 residues in the CDR3. V was clipped by 0 bases and J by 5 bases, with 16 bases between them. CDR3 bases: TGCGCCAGCAGCCAAGATTTGAACAGTCAATGGGAGACCCAGTACTTC. It encodes CASSQDLNSQWETQYF.

The gene calls are TRBV6-1 and TRBJ1-3; D is undetermined. Germline values: CDR1 MNHNS, CDR2 SASEGT. This CDR3 is 13 amino acids long. V lost 6 bases and J 0 bases, leaving 6 bases between the germline ends. This CDR3 is CASRASSGNTIYF. CDR3 nucleotides: TGTGCCAGCAGGGCAAGCTCTGGAAACACCATATATTTT.

V is TRBV28 and J is TRBJ1-2; 9 bases agree with TRBD1. This CDR3 comprises 13 residues. CDR1 and CDR2 (germline): MDHEN, SYDVKM. Germline trimming cut 4 bases from V and 5 bases from J; bases unmatched to any gene: 2. CDR3 region: CASSSDRGYGYTF. Here the CDR3 DNA reads TGTGCCAGCAGTTCCGACAGGGGGTATGGCTACACCTTC.

The rearrangement joins TRBV19 to TRBJ2-1, with unresolved D. V was trimmed by 6 bases and J by 3 bases, leaving 15 bases between them. This CDR3 has 15 residues. Germline V gives CDR1 LNHDA, CDR2 SQIVND (reference sequence). CDR3 nucleotides: TGTGCCAGTAGCCCCTCCTTGATCTACTACAATGAGCAGTTCTTC. Its translation: CASSPSLIYYNEQFF.

This clone was seen once. J is TRBJ2-7 and V is TRBV7-2; TRBD2 agrees at 8 bases. In germline, CDR1 is SGHTA, CDR2 FQGNSA. Trimming took 1 base from V and 6 from J; bases not matched to a gene: 14. There are 17 residues in the CDR3. CDR3 sequence (DNA): TGTGCCAGCAGCTTAGACGTTTCGGGAGGGCCAAGAAGCGAGCAGTACTTC. Its protein is CASSLDVSGGPRSEQYF.

V gene TRBV6-5 combines with J gene TRBJ1-2, with unresolved D. The germline V gene encodes CDR1 MNHEY and CDR2 SVGAGI. V lost 7 bases and J 2 bases, leaving 8 bases between the germline ends. CDR3 length equals 12 residues. DNA of the CDR3: TGTGCCAGCACAGAAGGGAACTATGGCTACACCTTC. Protein: CASTEGNYGYTF.

The chain links TRBV2 to TRBJ2-5, with D perhaps matching TRBD2 (5 bases). Trimming took off 8 bases at V and 3 bases at J, with 16 bases between the two ends. In germline, CDR1 is SNHLY, CDR2 FYNNEI. The CDR3 totals 14 residues. CDR3 nucleotide sequence: TGTGCCAGCGGCCCGACAAGGACTGAAGAGACCCAGTACTTC. Amino acid sequence: CASGPTRTEETQYF.

The J gene is TRBJ2-5, the V gene TRBV7-6; D is possibly TRBD1 (6 bases). The CDR3 has 13 residues. Per germline, CDR1 SGHVS and CDR2 FNYEAQ. V lost 5 bases and J lost 5, with 12 bases in between. For the CDR3, the DNA is TGTGCCAGCAGCCGTACAGGGTCCGAGACCCAGTACTTC. This sequence encodes CASSRTGSETQYF.

This chain uses TRBV19 with TRBJ1-1, with 10 bases matching TRBD1. The CDR3 runs 15 residues. V shed 1 base and J 2 bases; nucleotides not matched to a gene: 1. Looked up from germline, CDR1 is LNHDA and CDR2 is SQIVND (reference sequence). The CDR3 DNA follows: TGTGCCAGTAGTATAGGGGACAGGGGAAACACTGAAGCTTTCTTT. Protein: CASSIGDRGNTEAFF.

The chain is built from TRBV7-6 and TRBJ2-2; 8 bases are a match to TRBD1. The CDR3 loop spans 15 amino acids. CDR1 and CDR2 (germline): SGHVS, FNYEAQ. After removal of 2 bases from V and 4 bases from J, the junction contained 3 bases not matched to a gene. The CDR3, as DNA: TGTGCCAGCAGCTTACGGACAGGGACCACCGGGGAGCTGTTTTTT. Translation: CASSLRTGTTGELFF.

The V gene is TRBV11-2, the J gene TRBJ2-7, with 8 bases matching TRBD1. Germline lookup yields CDR1 SGHAT and CDR2 FQNNGV. V lost 2 bases to trimming and J lost 2 bases; unmatched junction nucleotides: 8. The CDR3 consists of 16 residues. As DNA, the CDR3 is TGTGCCAGCAGCTTATTAGGGGACAGGACCCCCTACGAGCAGTACTTC. This translates into CASSLLGDRTPYEQYF.